Here is one T cell receptor beta chain with its context. Per the original data handling: For nucleated cells, counts were estimated from reference gene primer amplification. The assay was immunoSEQ multiplex PCR, and TCRdb's table has in-frame clones only and misses some. V and J calls and clone size are copied from that table; D and trimming were computed from the DNA. The table lists about 280,000 clones, around 90% of them singletons. This sample stems from a study of blood T cell repertoires in COVID-19. The overall study: Sites across the United States, Italy and Spain contributed samples from acute and convalescent COVID-19. PBMCs, B-cell-depleted T cells, or T cells were the source of the cDNA or gDNA that made up the material.

The CDR3 extends over 14 amino acids. In germline, CDR1 is MDHEN, CDR2 SYDVKM. After removal of 3 bases from V and 6 bases from J, the junction contained 1 base not matched to a gene. This sequence joins TRBV28 and TRBJ2-1, with TRBD2 matching 11 bases. The receptor was derived from a woman aged 40-49 years who had recovered from COVID-19. Sequenced sample: peripheral blood. This chain's CDR3 is CASSLGTSGNEQFF. The CDR3 nucleotides read TGTGCCAGCAGTTTGGGGACTAGCGGCAATGAGCAGTTCTTC.